Listed below are T cell receptor beta chains from one sample, sequenced in a study of cytomegalovirus exposure and HLA in healthy donors. Sequencing used immunoSEQ multiplex PCR; TCRdb keeps in-frame clones, though not all of them. The profile covers roughly 120,000 clones, with roughly 87% appearing a single time and under 2% taken by the ten largest. Sequencing input: PBMCs. These receptors came from a woman aged 18-30 years in good health and CMV-seronegative. The CDR3 runs from the conserved cysteine through the conserved F or W. The order of the fields is CDR3 protein, CDR3 length, V gene, D gene, J gene. A D gene is named only where the DNA matches it firmly.

CDR3: CASSSYNQGEQYF
length: 13
V: TRBV11-3
D: NA
J: TRBJ2-7

CDR3: CASSGQAMGGGQYF
length: 14
V: TRBV6-5
D: NA
J: TRBJ2-7

CDR3: CASSYGQGNNQPQHF
length: 15
V: TRBV6-6
D: NA
J: TRBJ1-5

CDR3: CASSPLADSQETQYF
length: 15
V: TRBV18
D: NA
J: TRBJ2-5

CDR3: CASSENSRPNEQFF
length: 14
V: TRBV10-1
D: NA
J: TRBJ2-1

CDR3: CASTGTAYEQYF
length: 12
V: TRBV27
D: TRBD1
J: TRBJ2-7

CDR3: CASSRTGGAGELFF
length: 14
V: TRBV9
D: TRBD1
J: TRBJ2-2

CDR3: CASSLNSRFQPQHF
length: 14
V: TRBV27
D: NA
J: TRBJ1-5

CDR3: CASSGGTGGTGELFF
length: 15
V: TRBV5-4
D: TRBD1
J: TRBJ2-2

CDR3: CRVGGEAFF
length: 9
V: TRBV20-1
D: NA
J: TRBJ1-1

CDR3: CASSRLAGGTNEQYF
length: 15
V: TRBV7-6
D: TRBD2
J: TRBJ2-7

CDR3: CASSYKGESTDTQYF
length: 15
V: TRBV6-5
D: NA
J: TRBJ2-3

CDR3: CASSGHRGPFRLNTEAFF
length: 18
V: TRBV11-2
D: TRBD1
J: TRBJ1-1

CDR3: CASSLQGLNTEAFF
length: 14
V: TRBV11-3
D: NA
J: TRBJ1-1

CDR3: CASLIAGSRSNYGYTF
length: 16
V: TRBV28
D: NA
J: TRBJ1-2

CDR3: CASSLSEGNTEAFF
length: 14
V: TRBV11-2
D: NA
J: TRBJ1-1

CDR3: CASRPPGQGTNEQFF
length: 15
V: TRBV6-6
D: TRBD1
J: TRBJ2-1

CDR3: CASSPQRGPNSPLHF
length: 15
V: TRBV5-1
D: NA
J: TRBJ1-6

CDR3: CASSLALMDTQYF
length: 13
V: TRBV7-2
D: NA
J: TRBJ2-3

CDR3: CATREGAGGANVLTF
length: 15
V: TRBV15
D: NA
J: TRBJ2-6

CDR3: CASRRGRSYEQYF
length: 13
V: TRBV2
D: NA
J: TRBJ2-7

CDR3: CASSPSTGMDYGYTF
length: 15
V: TRBV11-1
D: NA
J: TRBJ1-2

CDR3: CASSAVMEETQYF
length: 13
V: TRBV2
D: NA
J: TRBJ2-5

CDR3: CASSPLIEQYF
length: 11
V: TRBV2
D: NA
J: TRBJ2-7

CDR3: CAWDLAGALHTQYF
length: 14
V: TRBV30
D: TRBD2
J: TRBJ2-3

CDR3: CASSLRQGYTEAFF
length: 14
V: TRBV5-4
D: TRBD1
J: TRBJ1-1

CDR3: CASSLGLREPYYGYTF
length: 16
V: TRBV11-2
D: NA
J: TRBJ1-2

CDR3: CASSSTSGGQETQYF
length: 15
V: TRBV19
D: TRBD2
J: TRBJ2-5

CDR3: CASTTMPAVPGAIYF
length: 15
V: TRBV9
D: NA
J: TRBJ1-3

CDR3: CASSLQGGSNQPQHF
length: 15
V: TRBV28
D: TRBD1
J: TRBJ1-5

CDR3: CASSQGNRVRRYTF
length: 14
V: TRBV23-1
D: NA
J: TRBJ1-2

CDR3: CASSGSGVSTDTQYF
length: 15
V: TRBV10-2
D: NA
J: TRBJ2-3

CDR3: CASSNAGQYNEQFF
length: 14
V: TRBV5-1
D: NA
J: TRBJ2-1

CDR3: CSASPGDTQYF
length: 11
V: TRBV20-1
D: NA
J: TRBJ2-3

CDR3: CASSVWDRAETQYF
length: 14
V: TRBV9
D: TRBD1
J: TRBJ2-5

CDR3: CASSSHRDEKLFF
length: 13
V: TRBV6-6
D: NA
J: TRBJ1-4

CDR3: CASSHLATGNSGNTIYF
length: 17
V: TRBV18
D: NA
J: TRBJ1-3

CDR3: CASRRGDSEAFF
length: 12
V: TRBV6-5
D: NA
J: TRBJ1-1

CDR3: CASSLHRVRGGNNPYEQYF
length: 19
V: TRBV21-1
D: NA
J: TRBJ2-7

CDR3: CASSPGQGAVNEQFF
length: 15
V: TRBV13
D: TRBD1
J: TRBJ2-1

CDR3: CASRPGLAGTDTQYF
length: 15
V: TRBV10-1
D: TRBD2
J: TRBJ2-3

CDR3: CASSYPDRDGANVLTF
length: 16
V: TRBV6-5
D: TRBD1
J: TRBJ2-6

CDR3: CASSPQREIGEQYF
length: 14
V: TRBV7-2
D: TRBD2
J: TRBJ2-7

CDR3: CASSPTGGGYTF
length: 12
V: TRBV9
D: TRBD1
J: TRBJ1-2

CDR3: CASSHGQGNYEQYF
length: 14
V: TRBV4-1
D: TRBD1
J: TRBJ2-7

CDR3: CASGSVNTEAFF
length: 12
V: TRBV6-5
D: NA
J: TRBJ1-1

CDR3: CASSFIWGENYNEQFF
length: 16
V: TRBV28
D: NA
J: TRBJ2-1

CDR3: CATSRGLAGNNEQFF
length: 15
V: TRBV15
D: TRBD2
J: TRBJ2-1

CDR3: CAWSRQGETQYF
length: 12
V: TRBV30
D: NA
J: TRBJ2-5

CDR3: CASRTTGGSKNIQYF
length: 15
V: TRBV27
D: TRBD1
J: TRBJ2-4

CDR3: CASSLERARGRETQYF
length: 16
V: TRBV7-6
D: NA
J: TRBJ2-5

CDR3: CASSLGRQGARGYTF
length: 15
V: TRBV5-1
D: TRBD1
J: TRBJ1-2

CDR3: CASSDLAGTDTQYF
length: 14
V: TRBV5-5
D: NA
J: TRBJ2-3

CDR3: CASRSGQGAPTFHEQYF
length: 17
V: TRBV27
D: TRBD1
J: TRBJ2-7